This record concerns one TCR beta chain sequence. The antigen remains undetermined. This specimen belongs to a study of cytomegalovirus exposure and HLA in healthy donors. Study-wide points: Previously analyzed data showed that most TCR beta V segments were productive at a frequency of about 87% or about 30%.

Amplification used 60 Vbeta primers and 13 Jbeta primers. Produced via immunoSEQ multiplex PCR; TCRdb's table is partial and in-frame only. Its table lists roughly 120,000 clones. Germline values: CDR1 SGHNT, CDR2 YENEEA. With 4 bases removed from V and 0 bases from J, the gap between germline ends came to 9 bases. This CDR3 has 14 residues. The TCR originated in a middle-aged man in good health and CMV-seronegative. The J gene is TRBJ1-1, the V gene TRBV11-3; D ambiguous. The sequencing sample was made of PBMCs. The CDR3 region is CASSSYSVNTEAFF. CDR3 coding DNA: TGTGCCAGCAGCTCATACTCGGTGAACACTGAAGCTTTCTTT.